The 7 T cell receptor beta chains below all came from one sample that was sequenced in a study of a mutant IDH1 vaccine in newly diagnosed glioma. Using immunoSEQ multiplex PCR, the repertoire was profiled, and TCRdb retains in-frame clones only, with some absent. The table records more than 25,000 clones, about three quarters of them present only once. No antigen has been identified for these receptors. Stated time point: week 5, during vaccination. One vaccine dose held 300 ug of mutant IDH1 20-mer peptide and came with topical imiquimod. The sample consisted of PBMCs, taken from a glioma patient whose treatment included an IDH1 peptide vaccine. The receptors were gathered from a man in his forties with glioma.

The DNA for the CDR3 is TGTGCCAGCAGTGTGGGCCCCGGGGACGAGCAGTACTTC. It yields the protein CASSVGPGDEQYF. The chain links TRBV6-1 to TRBJ2-7; D might be TRBD2 (5 bases). V lost 4 bases and J lost 5, with 12 bases in between. The CDR3 length is 13 residues. CDR1 is MNHNS, CDR2 SASEGT, per germline.

The gene calls are TRBV27 and TRBJ1-6; D unresolved. From germline, CDR1 is MNHEY and CDR2 SMNVEV (reference sequence). V was shortened by 3 bases and J by 6 bases, with 9 bases between the two germline ends. The CDR3 covers 14 residues. CDR3 loop: CASSFQAGNSPLHF. The CDR3 nucleotides read TGTGCCAGCAGTTTCCAGGCTGGTAATTCACCCCTCCACTTT.

The chain combines TRBV7-6 with TRBJ2-5; TRBD2 aligns across 16 bases. TRBJ2-7 explains the end of the DNA better; the J call may be wrong. Germline loops: CDR1 SGHVS, CDR2 FNYEAQ. The CDR3 runs 18 residues. DNA of the CDR3: TGTGCCAGCAGCCCTGGGACTAGCGGGAGGGTGATGAACCCCGAGCAGTACTTC. Its translation is CASSPGTSGRVMNPEQYF.

This clone was seen just once. This chain links TRBV6-1 with TRBJ2-5; D is uncertain. Between the trimmed V and J ends, which lost 2 bases and 2 bases, there was a span of 3 bases. This CDR3 contains 12 residues. Germline V gene lookup returns CDR1 MNHNS and CDR2 SASEGT. In DNA, the CDR3 is TGTGCCAGCAGTGAACTACAAGAGACCCAGTACTTC. It specifies CASSELQETQYF.

The chain is built from TRBV6-1 and TRBJ2-2; 9 bases line up with TRBD2. This CDR3 has 19 amino acids. V shed 2 bases and J 6 bases; nucleotides not matched to a gene: 16. CDR1 is MNHNS and CDR2 is SASEGT in the germline V gene. CDR3 loop: CASSEFGGLSGSRAGELFF. The DNA for the CDR3 is TGTGCCAGCAGTGAATTTGGAGGACTTAGCGGGAGTAGGGCCGGGGAGCTGTTTTTT.

A single count supports this clone. The chain joins TRBV13 to TRBJ1-6, with 7 bases lining up with TRBD1. This CDR3 is 14 amino acids long. V was pared by 7 bases and J by 10 bases, with 10 bases of the junction left unmatched. Per the germline V gene, CDR1 is PRHDT and CDR2 is FYEKMQ (reference sequence). The CDR3 nucleotides are TGTGCCAGCACCTCCAGGGGGAGGGACTCACCCCTCCACTTT. Translating it yields CASTSRGRDSPLHF.

The chain couples TRBV5-1 to TRBJ1-6; 7 nucleotides align to TRBD1. This CDR3 comprises 15 residues. CDR1 and CDR2 from the germline V gene are SGHRS and YFSETQ. Trimming took 0 bases from V and 7 from J; bases not matched to a gene: 4. The CDR3 DNA sequence: TGCGCCAGCAGCTTGGAAACAGGGGCGAATTCACCCCTCCACTTT. As protein: CASSLETGANSPLHF.